A selection of T cell receptor beta chains follows, all from one sample in a study of T cells after yellow fever vaccination. TCRdb re-called the 5' RACE reads with MiXCR, one entry per CDR3 protein. The sample lists 50,000 to 75,000 distinct CDR3 sequences; 5.7% were seen once. The sequenced sample was PBMCs, either bulk or a sorted T-cell subset (CD4+, CD8+, memory, or dextramer-sorted; not recorded which), obtained on the day of the yellow fever booster vaccination. The receptors derive from a young man who received the YFV17D yellow fever vaccine. Both conserved end residues are part of each CDR3. A D gene is named only where the DNA matches it firmly. A row's size may be missing; if present it is once, few, many or a size class.

TRBJ1-1	NA	TRBV4-1	NA	15	CASSQIPNRYTEAFF	TGCGCCAGCAGCCAAATCCCAAACCGGTACACTGAAGCTTTCTTT
TRBJ2-7	many	TRBV9	NA	13	CASSAGPTYEQYF	TGTGCCAGCAGCGCCGGGCCCACCTACGAGCAGTACTTC
TRBJ2-3	few	TRBV29-1	NA	15	CSVEDLPGTTDTQYF	TGCAGCGTTGAAGATCTTCCAGGGACCACAGATACGCAGTATTTT
TRBJ2-4	NA	TRBV6-2/TRBV6-3	NA	15	CASSPGTLFFALQYF	TGTGCCAGCAGCCCCGGGACACTCTTTTTCGCCCTTCAGTACTTC
TRBJ1-5	few	TRBV5-5	TRBD1	16	CASSLGTGIYNQPQHF	TGTGCCAGCAGCCTGGGGACAGGGATTTACAATCAGCCCCAGCATTTT
TRBJ1-5	many	TRBV11-2	NA	14	CASSPQGLSQPQHF	TGTGCCAGCAGCCCCCAGGGACTCTCTCAGCCCCAGCATTTT
TRBJ2-3	many	TRBV20-1	TRBD1	14	CSANGQGGTDTQYF	TGCAGTGCGAACGGACAGGGGGGCACAGATACGCAGTATTTT
TRBJ2-5	many	TRBV12-3/TRBV12-4	NA	14	CASSAGQYQETQYF	TGTGCCAGCAGCGCGGGACAGTACCAAGAGACCCAGTACTTC
TRBJ2-1	NA	TRBV7-9	NA	16	CASSRDGASSYNEQFF	TGTGCCAGCAGCCGAGACGGTGCTAGCTCCTACAATGAGCAGTTCTTC
TRBJ2-7	many	TRBV10-3	TRBD1	13	CAINGQGRREQYF	TGTGCCATCAACGGACAGGGGAGGAGGGAGCAGTACTTC
TRBJ1-2	NA	TRBV5-1	NA	14	CASSLNGGGYGYTF	TGCGCCAGCAGCTTGAATGGGGGCGGCTATGGCTACACCTTC
TRBJ2-1	NA	TRBV9	NA	15	CASSAGGGPYNEQFF	TGTGCCAGCAGCGCAGGGGGGGGGCCCTACAATGAGCAGTTCTTC
TRBJ2-7	many	TRBV6-6	NA	17	CASSYPRGTPGSYEQYF	TGTGCCAGCAGTTATCCTCGGGGAACCCCCGGTTCCTACGAGCAGTACTTC